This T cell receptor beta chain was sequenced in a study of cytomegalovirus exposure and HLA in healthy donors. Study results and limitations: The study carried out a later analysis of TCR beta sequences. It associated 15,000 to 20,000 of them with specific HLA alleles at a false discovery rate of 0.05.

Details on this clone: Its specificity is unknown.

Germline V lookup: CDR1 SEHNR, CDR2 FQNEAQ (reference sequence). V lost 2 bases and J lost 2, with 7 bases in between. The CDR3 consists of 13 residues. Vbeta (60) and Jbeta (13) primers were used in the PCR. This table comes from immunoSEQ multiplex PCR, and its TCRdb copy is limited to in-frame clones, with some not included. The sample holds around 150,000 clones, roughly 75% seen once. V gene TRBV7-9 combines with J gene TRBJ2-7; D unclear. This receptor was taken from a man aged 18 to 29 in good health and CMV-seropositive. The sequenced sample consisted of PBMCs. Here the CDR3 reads CASSLSVAYEQYF. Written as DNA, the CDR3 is TGTGCCAGCAGCTTATCCGTTGCCTACGAGCAGTACTTC.